Sequencing of this T cell receptor beta chain was carried out in a study of blood T cell repertoires in COVID-19. Overall study context: Donors in the United States, Italy and Spain gave samples during acute or convalescent COVID-19.

The V gene lost 4 bases and the J gene lost 0 bases, with 9 bases spanning the gap. Germline CDR1 LGHNT, CDR2 FRNRAP. The CDR3 length is 14 residues. The method was immunoSEQ multiplex PCR; TCRdb's version includes in-frame clones alone and lacks a portion of them. The data show 200,000 to 250,000 clones, about 82% seen once. This TCR came from a woman aged 50 to 65 with acute COVID-19. The sample was PBMCs or T cells enriched from blood (not recorded which). The chain carries TRBV12-5 and TRBJ1-1, with D uncertain. In nucleotides, the CDR3 is TGTGCTAGTGGTTCGAACTTGATGAACACTGAAGCTTTCTTT. It codes for CASGSNLMNTEAFF.